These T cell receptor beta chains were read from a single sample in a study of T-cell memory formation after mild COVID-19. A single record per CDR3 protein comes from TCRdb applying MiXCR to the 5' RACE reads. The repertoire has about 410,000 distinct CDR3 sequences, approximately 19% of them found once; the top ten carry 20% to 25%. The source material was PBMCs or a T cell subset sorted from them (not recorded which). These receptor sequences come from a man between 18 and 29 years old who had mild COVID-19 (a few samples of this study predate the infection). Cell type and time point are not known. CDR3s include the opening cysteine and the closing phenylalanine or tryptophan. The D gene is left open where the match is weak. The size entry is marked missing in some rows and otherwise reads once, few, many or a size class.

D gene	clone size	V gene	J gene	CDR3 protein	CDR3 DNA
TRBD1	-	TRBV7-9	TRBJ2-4	CASSLRQGPKNIQYF	TGTGCCAGCAGCTTAAGACAGGGTCCCAAAAACATTCAGTACTTC
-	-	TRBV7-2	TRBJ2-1	CASSLVAAFEQFF	TGTGCCAGCAGCTTAGTAGCCGCATTTGAGCAGTTCTTC
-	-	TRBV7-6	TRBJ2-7	CASRNTLAGGEQYF	TGTGCCAGCAGAAACACCCTAGCTGGGGGCGAGCAGTACTTC
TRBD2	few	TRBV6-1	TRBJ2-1	CASSDRTSGVNEQFF	TGTGCCAGCAGTGACCGTACTAGCGGGGTCAATGAGCAGTTCTTC
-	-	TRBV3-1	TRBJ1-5	CASSHRPGRPQHF	TGTGCCAGCAGCCATAGACCGGGGCGGCCCCAGCATTTT
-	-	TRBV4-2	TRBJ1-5	CASSPGQPNQPQHF	TGTGCCAGCAGCCCCGGACAGCCTAATCAGCCCCAGCATTTT
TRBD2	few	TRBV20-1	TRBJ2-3	CSARDPSGGYTDTQYF	TGCAGTGCTAGAGATCCTAGCGGGGGCTACACAGATACGCAGTATTTT
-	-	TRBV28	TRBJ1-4	CASSLTLQGREKLFF	TGTGCCAGCAGTTTAACCCTACAGGGAAGGGAAAAACTGTTTTTT
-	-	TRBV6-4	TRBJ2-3	CASSEGSGGSTDTQYF	TGTGCCAGCAGTGAAGGATCGGGTGGTAGCACAGATACGCAGTATTTT
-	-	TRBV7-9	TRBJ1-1	CAGGAENTEAFF	TGTGCTGGGGGGGCCGAGAACACTGAAGCTTTCTTT
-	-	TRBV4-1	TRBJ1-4	CASSPREKQREKLFF	TGCGCCAGCAGCCCCAGGGAGAAGCAGCGGGAAAAACTGTTTTTT
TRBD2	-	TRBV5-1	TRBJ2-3	CASSLTGLAGGTPDTQYF	TGCGCCAGCAGCTTGACAGGACTAGCGGGGGGGACCCCAGATACGCAGTATTTT
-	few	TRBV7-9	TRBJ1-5	CASSMSPGTLAGQPQHF	TGTGCCAGCAGCATGTCCCCCGGGACCTTGGCGGGCCAGCCCCAGCATTTT
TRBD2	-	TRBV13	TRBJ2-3	CASSSTSGGAADTQYF	TGTGCCAGCAGCTCGACTAGCGGGGGGGCCGCGGATACGCAGTATTTT